This is a list of T cell receptor beta chains from one sample in a study of blood T cells in healthy people across ages. TCRdb analysed the 5' RACE reads with MiXCR anew, one entry per CDR3 protein. Seen here are 540,000 or so distinct CDR3 sequences, around 24% observed once, and the top ten hold around 10%. The sample was also reused in another study, on T cells of mothers and their children.

The specimen sequenced was blood. These receptors were obtained from a boy younger than 18 in good health. The CDR3 runs from the conserved cysteine through the conserved F or W. A D gene is named only where the DNA matches it firmly. Rows give clone size only sometimes, using once, few, many, or a class for an expanded clone.

J | D | size | V | DNA | CDR3
TRBJ1-2 | - | - | TRBV4-3 | TGCGCCAGCAGCCAAGACAGGAGCTATGGCTGCACCTTC | CASSQDRSYGCTF
TRBJ1-2 | - | - | TRBV20-1 | TGCAGTGCCAGGGGTATCGGCCCCAACAGGCCTGACTATGGCTACACCTTC | CSARGIGPNRPDYGYTF
TRBJ2-3 | - | many | TRBV20-1 | TGCAGTGCTAGGGGGGCTAGCACAGATACGCAGTATTTT | CSARGASTDTQYF
TRBJ2-1 | TRBD2 | few | TRBV11-1 | TGTGCCAGCAGCTTAGGCTCGGGACTAGCGGGGGAAAGGCAGTTCTTC | CASSLGSGLAGERQFF
TRBJ2-2 | TRBD2 | few | TRBV25-1 | TGTGCCAGCAGTGTTCTAGCGGGGAACACCGGGGAGCTGTTTTTT | CASSVLAGNTGELFF
TRBJ2-3 | TRBD2 | - | TRBV7-2 | TGTGCCAGCAGCTTAGTACAACTAGCGGGACCCACAGATACGCAGTATTTT | CASSLVQLAGPTDTQYF
TRBJ1-2 | TRBD1 | few | TRBV4-1 | TGCGCCAGCAGCCAAGTGGGACAGGGCTATGGCTACACCTTC | CASSQVGQGYGYTF
TRBJ2-5 | - | few | TRBV7-2 | TGTGCCAGCAGTACGTGGACTAACCAAGAGACCCAGTACTTC | CASSTWTNQETQYF
TRBJ2-1 | - | few | TRBV20-1 | TGCAGTGACCTAGGAACAGGGAAGGAGCAGTTCTTC | CSDLGTGKEQFF
TRBJ1-6 | TRBD1 | - | TRBV7-2 | TGTGCCAGCAGCTCCTGGACAGGGGCAGTGGGAAATTCACCCCTCCACTTT | CASSSWTGAVGNSPLHF
TRBJ2-7 | - | few | TRBV7-9 | TGTGCCAGCAGCCTAGGACTAACAACCTACGAGCAGTACTTC | CASSLGLTTYEQYF
TRBJ2-2 | - | - | TRBV11-2 | TGTGCCACCATGGACTGGTCGGAAGGGGAGCTGTTTTTT | CATMDWSEGELFF
TRBJ1-4 | - | - | TRBV6-1 | TGTGCCAGCAGAACAGGGAATAATGAAAAACTGTTTTTT | CASRTGNNEKLFF
TRBJ2-1 | TRBD2 | - | TRBV20-1 | TGCAGTGCTGCCCAGGTAGCGGGAGGGCCTTGGCAGTTCTTC | CSAAQVAGGPWQFF
TRBJ1-1 | - | few | TRBV9 | TGTGCCAGCAGCCCTTTCCGGAGGGGGAGCACTGAAGCTTTCTTT | CASSPFRRGSTEAFF
TRBJ1-5 | - | - | TRBV20-1 | TGCAGTGCTAGAGATCAGGAGGCCTCAAATCAGCCCCAGCATTTT | CSARDQEASNQPQHF
TRBJ2-2 | - | few | TRBV7-3 | TGTGCCAGCAGCTCCTCCGGACGCGGGGAGCTGTTTTTT | CASSSSGRGELFF
TRBJ2-5 | TRBD2 | - | TRBV28 | TGTGCCAGCAGCCCCCCCTCAGGACTAGCGGGAGTCAGAGAGACCCAGTACTTC | CASSPPSGLAGVRETQYF
TRBJ1-4 | TRBD1 | - | TRBV4-3 | TGCGCCAGCAGCCAAGATGGGCAGGGGGATGAAAAACTGTTTTTT | CASSQDGQGDEKLFF
TRBJ2-7 | TRBD1 | - | TRBV6-1 | TGTGCCAGCAGTGACCCCGGGACAGGATTATACGAGCAGTACTTC | CASSDPGTGLYEQYF
TRBJ2-5 | - | few | TRBV5-1 | TGCGCCAGCAGCTTGGAGTGGTCGGCAGACCAAGAGACCCAGTACTTC | CASSLEWSADQETQYF
TRBJ2-3 | TRBD2 | - | TRBV5-1 | TGCGCCAGCAGCTTTACTAGCGGGAGTCCCCCAGATACGCAGTATTTT | CASSFTSGSPPDTQYF
TRBJ2-1 | - | few | TRBV29-1 | TGCAGCGTGGGAACTATCTACAATGAGCAGTTCTTC | CSVGTIYNEQFF
TRBJ2-7 | TRBD1 | few | TRBV20-1 | TGCAGTGCGGCTGGGACAGGGAGGACCTACGAGCAGTACTTC | CSAAGTGRTYEQYF
TRBJ2-1 | TRBD2 | once | TRBV24-1 | TGTGCCACCGGTCGTTCTAGCGGACTCAATGAGCAGTTCTTC | CATGRSSGLNEQFF
TRBJ2-3 | TRBD2 | few | TRBV5-6 | TGTGCCAGCAGCTGGCAACCGGGACTAGCGCCGACAGATACGCAGTATTTT | CASSWQPGLAPTDTQYF
TRBJ2-5 | - | - | TRBV29-1 | TGCAGCGTCGCGACTGAAACCTACGAGCAGTGCTTC | CSVATETYEQCF
TRBJ2-4 | - | - | TRBV7-9 | TGTGCCAGCAGCCCCCGACTAGGCATAGACATTCAGTACTTC | CASSPRLGIDIQYF
TRBJ2-7 | TRBD2 | - | TRBV7-9 | TGTGCCAGCGGCCTGCAGCGGGAGGTTGGAGAGCGGTTCTTC | CASGLQREVGERFF
TRBJ2-7 | TRBD1 | - | TRBV15 | TGTGCCACCAGTGTGGACAGGTTCTACGAGCAGTACTTC | CATSVDRFYEQYF
TRBJ1-4 | - | - | TRBV4-3 | TGCGCCAGCAGTCAAGATCCCAGTCCTAATGAAAAACTGTTTTTT | CASSQDPSPNEKLFF
TRBJ1-1 | TRBD1 | - | TRBV20-1 | TGCAGTATGACAGGGGCGAGGACTGAAGCTTTCTTT | CSMTGARTEAFF
TRBJ2-1 | - | - | TRBV20-1 | TGCAGTGCTACGGACAGAGGACCCTACAATGAGCAGTTCTTC | CSATDRGPYNEQFF
TRBJ2-1 | - | - | TRBV5-1 | TGCGCCAGCAGCTTTGAGAGCGGAGTTCAGGGGCAGTTCTTC | CASSFESGVQGQFF
TRBJ2-3 | TRBD2 | - | TRBV11-2 | TGTGCCAGCAGCTCCCGGGATCCGGGACTAGCGGGGGGGCTGCCAGATACGCAGTATTTT | CASSSRDPGLAGGLPDTQYF
TRBJ1-5 | - | few | TRBV2 | TGTGCCAGCAGTGAACAGGGTGGTGATCAGCCCCAGCATTTT | CASSEQGGDQPQHF
TRBJ2-1 | TRBD2 | few | TRBV7-9 | TGTGCCAGCAGCTTTCCGGCTAGCGGGAAATTTGGGATCCGCAATGAGCAGTTCTTC | CASSFPASGKFGIRNEQFF
TRBJ2-7 | TRBD2 | few | TRBV29-1 | TGCAGCGTTGAGAGCGGGAGTTACGAGCAGTACTTC | CSVESGSYEQYF
TRBJ2-5 | - | once | TRBV6-2/TRBV6-3 | TGTGCCAGCAGTTACGTGAAACCCGATACACCGCAACGAGAGACCCAGTACTTC | CASSYVKPDTPQRETQYF
TRBJ2-7 | - | - | TRBV5-1 | TGCGCCAGCAGCTTGGGGAGGACAGACCCGGCCTACGAGCAGTACTTC | CASSLGRTDPAYEQYF
TRBJ1-1 | TRBD1 | many | TRBV6-2/TRBV6-3 | TGTGCCAGCAGCCCGGCGGGCAGGGGGACGACTGAAGCTTTCTTT | CASSPAGRGTTEAFF
TRBJ2-5 | TRBD2 | once | TRBV20-1 | TGCAGTGCTGCGACTAGCGTCCCAGAGACCCAGTACTTC | CSAATSVPETQYF
TRBJ2-1 | TRBD1 | - | TRBV7-2 | TGTGCCAGCAGCCAGGGACAGGGCTACAATGAGCAGTTCTTC | CASSQGQGYNEQFF
TRBJ2-5 | - | - | TRBV5-1 | TGCGCCAGCAGCTTGGGGGGTGTGGGGAGTAAAGAGACCCAGTACTTC | CASSLGGVGSKETQYF
TRBJ2-5 | TRBD1 | - | TRBV5-1 | TGCGCCAGCAGCTTGGCGTCCGGGACAGGGAGGATTCGGGAGACCCAGTACTTC | CASSLASGTGRIRETQYF
TRBJ2-4 | TRBD2 | few | TRBV29-1 | TGCAGCGCGTCGACTAGCGGGGACATTCGGTACTTC | CSASTSGDIRYF
TRBJ2-3 | TRBD2 | - | TRBV5-6 | TGTGCCAGCAGCTTGGGAAACCTTGCGGGACTAGCGGGAGTAGCAGATACGCAGTATTTT | CASSLGNLAGLAGVADTQYF
TRBJ1-2 | - | - | TRBV7-9 | TGTGCCAGCAGCTCCCTAATAGCCCTCTATGGCTACACCTTC | CASSSLIALYGYTF
TRBJ2-5 | TRBD2 | few | TRBV7-2 | TGTGCCAGCAGCTTGAGCGGGGCAAGACGGGAGACCCAGTACTTC | CASSLSGARRETQYF
TRBJ2-1 | TRBD2 | - | TRBV4-1 | TGCGCCAGCAGCCAAGTTGGGCGGGGGAACCTCAATGAGCAGTTCTTC | CASSQVGRGNLNEQFF